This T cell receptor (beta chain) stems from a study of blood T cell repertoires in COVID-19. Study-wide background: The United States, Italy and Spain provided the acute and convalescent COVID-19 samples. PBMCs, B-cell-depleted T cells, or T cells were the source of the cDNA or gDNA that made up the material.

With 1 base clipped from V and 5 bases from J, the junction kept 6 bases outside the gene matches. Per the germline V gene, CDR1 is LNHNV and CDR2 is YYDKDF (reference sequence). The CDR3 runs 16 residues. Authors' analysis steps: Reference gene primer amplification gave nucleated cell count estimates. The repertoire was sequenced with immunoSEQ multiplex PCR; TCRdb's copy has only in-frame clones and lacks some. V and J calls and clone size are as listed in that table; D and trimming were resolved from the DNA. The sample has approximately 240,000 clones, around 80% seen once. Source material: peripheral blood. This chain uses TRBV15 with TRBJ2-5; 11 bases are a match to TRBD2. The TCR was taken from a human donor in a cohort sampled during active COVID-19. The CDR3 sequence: CATSRGSGRVEETQYF. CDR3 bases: TGTGCCACCAGCAGAGGTAGCGGGAGGGTCGAGGAGACCCAGTACTTC.